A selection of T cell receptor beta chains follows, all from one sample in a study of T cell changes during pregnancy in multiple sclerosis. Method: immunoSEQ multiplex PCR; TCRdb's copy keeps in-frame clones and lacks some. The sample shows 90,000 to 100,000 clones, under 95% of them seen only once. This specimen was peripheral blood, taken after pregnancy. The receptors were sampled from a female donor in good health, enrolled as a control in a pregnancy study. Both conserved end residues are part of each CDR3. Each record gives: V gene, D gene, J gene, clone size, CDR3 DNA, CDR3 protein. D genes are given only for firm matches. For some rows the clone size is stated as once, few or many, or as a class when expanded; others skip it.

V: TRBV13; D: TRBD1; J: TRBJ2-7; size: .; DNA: TGTGCCAGCAGCCAGGGACAGGGGGCCTACGAGCAGTACTTC; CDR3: CASSQGQGAYEQYF
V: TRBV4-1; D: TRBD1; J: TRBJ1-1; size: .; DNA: TGCGCCAGCAGCCAAGACCTTCCGGGACAGGGCGAAGCTTTCTTT; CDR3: CASSQDLPGQGEAFF
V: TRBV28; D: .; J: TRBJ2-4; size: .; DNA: TGTGCCAGCAGCCCGACAGTAGCCAAAAACATTCAGTACTTC; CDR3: CASSPTVAKNIQYF
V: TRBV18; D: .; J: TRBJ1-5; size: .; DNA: TGTGCCAGCTCACTGGAAAGCGTAACAAATCAGCCCCAGCATTTT; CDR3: CASSLESVTNQPQHF
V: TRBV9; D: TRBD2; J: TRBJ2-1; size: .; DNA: TGTGCCAGCAGCGTGGAGGGGTCGGGACTAGCGCTCAATGAGCAGTTCTTC; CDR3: CASSVEGSGLALNEQFF
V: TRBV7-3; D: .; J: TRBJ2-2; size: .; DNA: TGTGCCAGCAGCTCTACGGGGGAGCTGTTTTTT; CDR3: CASSSTGELFF
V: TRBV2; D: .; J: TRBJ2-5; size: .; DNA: TGTGCCAGCAGTGCCGGACTGGGAAAGACCCAGTACTTC; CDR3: CASSAGLGKTQYF
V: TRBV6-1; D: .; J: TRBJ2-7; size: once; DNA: TGTGCCAGCAACCCTGGGTCAGCGGTTACCTACGAGCAGTACTTC; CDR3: CASNPGSAVTYEQYF
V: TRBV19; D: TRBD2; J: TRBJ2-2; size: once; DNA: TGTGCCAGTACCAGACTAGCGGGGGGTCTCGCCGGGGAGCTGTTTTTT; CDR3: CASTRLAGGLAGELFF
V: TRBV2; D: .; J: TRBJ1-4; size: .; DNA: TGTGCCAGCGGGGAGGTTGGTGAAAAACTGTTTTTT; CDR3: CASGEVGEKLFF
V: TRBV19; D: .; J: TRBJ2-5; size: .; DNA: TGTGCCAGTAGCGGGGTCCAAGAGACCCAGTACTTC; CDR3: CASSGVQETQYF
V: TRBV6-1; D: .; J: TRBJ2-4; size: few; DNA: TGTGCCAGCAACCAACAGGGCGGCAAAAACATTCAGTACTTC; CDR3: CASNQQGGKNIQYF
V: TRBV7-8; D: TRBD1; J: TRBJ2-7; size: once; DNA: TGTGCCAGCAGCTTAGGGGCCGGGACAGGGGGCTACGAGCAGTACTTC; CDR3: CASSLGAGTGGYEQYF
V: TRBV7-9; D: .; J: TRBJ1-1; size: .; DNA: TGTGCCAGCAGCTTATTACAGGGATTGAACACTGAAGCTTTCTTT; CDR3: CASSLLQGLNTEAFF
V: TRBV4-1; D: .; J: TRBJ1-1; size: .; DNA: TGCGCCAGCACCCAACGGGGGGGGCCCGCGGTGGCTGAAGCTTTCTTT; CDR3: CASTQRGGPAVAEAFF